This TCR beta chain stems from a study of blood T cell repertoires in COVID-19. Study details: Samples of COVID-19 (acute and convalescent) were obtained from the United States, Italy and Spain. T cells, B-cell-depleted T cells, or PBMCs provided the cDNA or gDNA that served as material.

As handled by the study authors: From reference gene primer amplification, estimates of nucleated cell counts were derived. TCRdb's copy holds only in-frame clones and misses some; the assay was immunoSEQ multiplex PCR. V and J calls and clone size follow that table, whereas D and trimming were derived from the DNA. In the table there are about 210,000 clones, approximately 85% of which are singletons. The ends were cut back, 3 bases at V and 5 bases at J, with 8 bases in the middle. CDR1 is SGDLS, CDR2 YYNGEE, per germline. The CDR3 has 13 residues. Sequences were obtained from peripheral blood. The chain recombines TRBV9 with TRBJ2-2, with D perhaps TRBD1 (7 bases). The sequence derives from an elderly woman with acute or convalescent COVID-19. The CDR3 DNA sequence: TGTGCCAGCAGCGCAGGGGGGACCGGGGAGCTGTTTTTT. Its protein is CASSAGGTGELFF.